These 5 T cell receptor beta chains were sequenced from one sample in a study of cytomegalovirus exposure and HLA in healthy donors. PCR was performed using 60 Vbeta and 13 Jbeta primers. This table comes from immunoSEQ multiplex PCR, and its TCRdb copy is limited to in-frame clones, with some not included. The sample holds about 140,000 clones, 80% to 90% seen once. The sequenced sample consisted of PBMCs. These receptors came from a woman aged 40 to 49 in good health and CMV-seropositive.

This chain links TRBV28 with TRBJ2-2; 8 bases align to TRBD1. This CDR3 is 13 amino acids long. Germline CDR1 MDHEN, CDR2 SYDVKM. CDR3 in amino acids: CAAQGGNTGELFF. DNA of the CDR3: TGTGCAGCACAGGGGGGTAACACCGGGGAGCTGTTTTTT. Full variable domain (rest looked up from reference TRBV28 and TRBJ2-2): DVKVTQSSRYLVKRTGEKVFLECVQDMDHENMFWYRQDPGLGLRLIYFSYDVKMKEKGDIPEGYSVSREKKERFSLILESASTNQTSMYLCAAQGGNTGELFFGEGSRLTVL.

V is TRBV19 and J is TRBJ1-5; 11 positions match TRBD1. The V gene's germline CDR1 is LNHDA and CDR2 SQIVND (reference sequence). V shed 4 bases, J shed 5 bases, and the junction held 4 bases outside the gene matches. The length of the CDR3 is 15 residues. The CDR3 protein is CASSTGQGDHQPQHF. The CDR3 bases are TGTGCCAGTAGTACGGGACAGGGGGACCATCAGCCCCAGCATTTT.

The chain employs TRBV19 and TRBJ2-2; 7 bases agree with TRBD1. Germline-derived CDR1 and CDR2 are LNHDA and SQIVND (reference sequence). The CDR3 is 16 amino acids. After removal of 5 bases from V and 0 bases from J, the junction contained 6 bases not matched to a gene. CDR3 loop: CASSRPQGANTGELFF. CDR3 coding DNA: TGTGCCAGTAGTCGGCCCCAGGGGGCGAACACCGGGGAGCTGTTTTTT.

This clone showed up just once. The chain couples TRBV7-2 to TRBJ2-1, with 10 bases that match TRBD2. This CDR3 region has 16 residues. The V segment lost 1 base and the J segment 5 bases; nucleotides outside the gene matches: 5. CDR1 SGHTA and CDR2 FQGNSA come from the germline V gene. CDR3 nucleotide sequence: TGTGCCAGCAGCTTAGGAAGCGGGGGGGCTAACAATGAGCAGTTCTTC. As protein: CASSLGSGGANNEQFF.

The chain has TRBV28 and TRBJ1-2; a weak D match, TRBD1 (6 bases). The CDR3 length is 13 residues. Germline CDR1 is MDHEN and CDR2 is SYDVKM. The ends were cut back, 7 bases at V and 10 bases at J, with 19 bases in the middle. The CDR3 here is CASTREAGVSYTF. CDR3 bases: TGTGCCAGCACCAGAGAGGCAGGGGTTTCCTACACCTTC.